This record covers a single TCR beta chain. These data are taken from a study of blood T cell repertoires in COVID-19. Study summary: From the United States, Italy and Spain came samples of acute and convalescent COVID-19. Sample material is recorded as cDNA or gDNA derived from T cells, B-cell-depleted T cells, or PBMCs.

Authors' data handling: Counts of nucleated cells, estimated from reference gene primer amplification, were obtained. Some clones are missing from TCRdb's copy, which holds only in-frame ones; the method was immunoSEQ multiplex PCR. V, J and clone size were drawn from that table, and D and trimming were deduced from the DNA. Of 110,000 or so clones in the sample, more than 80% are singletons; the top ten hold about 8.5%. Germline-derived CDR1 and CDR2 are KGHSH and LQKENI. CDR3 length: 16 residues. V lost 6 bases and J lost 7, with 24 bases in between. This receptor was taken from a woman in her forties with acute or convalescent COVID-19. Source material: peripheral blood. The rearrangement uses TRBV18 and TRBJ1-2, with a tentative D call TRBD1 (6 bases). The CDR3 DNA reads as TGTGCCAGCTCCCGTTCGGCAGAGGGGGGGGCGCGTGGCTACACCTTC. This gives the protein CASSRSAEGGARGYTF.